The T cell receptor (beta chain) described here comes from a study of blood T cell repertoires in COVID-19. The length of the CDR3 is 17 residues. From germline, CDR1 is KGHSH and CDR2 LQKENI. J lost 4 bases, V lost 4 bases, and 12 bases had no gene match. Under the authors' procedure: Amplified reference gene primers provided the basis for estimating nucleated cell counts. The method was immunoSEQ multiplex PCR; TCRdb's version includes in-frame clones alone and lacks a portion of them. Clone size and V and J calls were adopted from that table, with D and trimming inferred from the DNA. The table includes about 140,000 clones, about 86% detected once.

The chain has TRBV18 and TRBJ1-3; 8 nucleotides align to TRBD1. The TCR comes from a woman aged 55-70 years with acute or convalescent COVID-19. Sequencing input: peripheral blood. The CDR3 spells CASSLHVRTGTGNTIYF. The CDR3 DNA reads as TGTGCCAGCTCACTCCATGTACGGACAGGGACAGGAAACACCATATATTTT. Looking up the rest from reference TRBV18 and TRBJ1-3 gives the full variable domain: NAGVMQNPRHLVRRRGQEARLRCSPMKGHSHVYWYRQLPEEGLKFMVYLQKENIIDESGMPKERFSAEFPKEGPSILRIQQVVRGDSAAYFCASSLHVRTGTGNTIYFGEGSWLTVV.